Following are 18 T cell receptor beta chains from one sample sequenced in a study of regulatory T cells in long-lasting Graves disease. Time point given: newly diagnosed GD, antithyroid drugs for less than 3 months. Extracted PBMC RNA gave rise to the TCR library. Sequencing libraries for TCR beta were prepared with iRepertoire HTBI primers and Arm-PCR of CDR3 regions. TCRdb analysed the multiplex PCR reads with MiXCR anew, one entry per CDR3 protein. The table includes around 400,000 distinct CDR3 sequences, 14% to 15% detected once. These data are also associated with another study on T cells in Graves' hyperthyroidism and ophthalmopathy.

Specimen: peripheral blood mononuclear cells (PBMCs), collected at new diagnosis, from a patient treated with antithyroid drugs. The receptors stem from a woman between 35 and 50 years old with Graves disease.

In its sample, this clonotype was seen a few times. V and J are TRBV24-1 and TRBJ2-1; D could derive from TRBD1 or TRBD2 (5 bases each). The V end was cut by 5 bases, the J end by 1 base, with 14 bases between. The CDR3 totals 16 residues. CDR1 is KGHDR, CDR2 SFDVKD, per germline. The CDR3 protein is CATSGTGRGSYNEQFF. The CDR3 nucleotides are TGTGCCACCAGTGGGACGGGAAGGGGATCCTACAATGAGCAGTTCTTC.

This clonotype was detected only a few times. CDR3 nucleotides: TGCAGTGCCTCACAGGGGGCGCAGAACACTGAAGCTTTCTTT. It specifies CSASQGAQNTEAFF. The chain combines TRBV20-1 with TRBJ1-1, with 9 bases that match TRBD1. Looked up from germline, CDR1 is DFQATT and CDR2 is SNEGSKA (reference sequence). The CDR3 is made up of 14 amino acids. The V segment lost 6 bases and the J segment 1 base; nucleotides outside the gene matches: 6.

This chain joins TRBV6-2 or TRBV6-3 and TRBJ2-1; 8 nucleotides align to TRBD1. V lost 6 bases, J lost 12 bases, and 7 bases stayed unmatched. CDR3 size: 12 residues. The germline CDR1 and CDR2 sequences are MNHEY and SVGEGT. Here the CDR3 DNA reads TGTGCCAGCAGAGAACAGGGGGGCGTGCAGTTCTTC. Its translation: CASREQGGVQFF.

This clonotype was observed a handful of times. A read error is possible here, since a much larger clone lies one base away. CDR3 bases: TGTGCCAACGCCCCTACGACTAGCGGCTCTACGAAGCAGTACTTC. Translated: CANAPTTSGSTKQYF. The J gene is TRBJ2-7, the V gene TRBV12-3 or TRBV12-4; 9 positions match TRBD2. This CDR3 has 15 amino acids. Trimming at V came to 10 bases and at J to 8 bases, leaving 18 bases not matched to a gene.

This clonotype was counted at least ten times. J is TRBJ1-2 and V is TRBV12-3 or TRBV12-4; TRBD1 aligns across 7 bases. With V trimmed by 6 bases and J by 1 base, 2 bases remained unmatched. This CDR3 contains 13 residues. DNA of the CDR3: TGTGCCAGCAGGGGGGACAGTAACTATGGCTACACCTTC. Translation: CASRGDSNYGYTF.

This clonotype was counted many times. This rearrangement joins TRBV12-3 or TRBV12-4 to TRBJ1-2, with D possibly matching TRBD1 (6 bases). V was pared by 5 bases and J by 8 bases, with 18 bases between. The CDR3 runs to 14 residues. The CDR3: CASSRSAGAEGYTF. In nucleotides, the CDR3 is TGTGCCAGCAGTCGTTCGGCGGGGGCGGAAGGCTACACCTTC.

This clonotype was seen ten or more times. The rearrangement uses TRBV11-3 and TRBJ1-1; D ambiguous. The length of the CDR3 is 12 residues. V lost 3 bases, J lost 7 bases, and 9 bases lay in between. Per the germline V gene, CDR1 is SGHNT and CDR2 is YENEEA. The CDR3 loop is CASSFYLGEAFF. The DNA for the CDR3 is TGTGCCAGCAGCTTTTACCTCGGTGAAGCTTTCTTT. Full variable domain (outside the CDR3, taken from reference TRBV11-3 and TRBJ1-1): EAGVVQSPRYKIIEKKQPVAFWCNPISGHNTLYWYLQNLGQGPELLIRYENEEAVDDSQLPKDRFSAERLKGVDSTLKIQPAELGDSAVYLCASSFYLGEAFFGQGTRLTVV.

This clonotype was recorded many times. J is TRBJ2-7 and V is TRBV6-2 or TRBV6-3, with D unclear. With 5 bases removed from V and 2 bases from J, the gap between germline ends came to 10 bases. The V gene's germline CDR1 is MNHEY and CDR2 SVGEGT. The CDR3 contains 13 residues. The CDR3 sequence: CASSETETYEQYF. In DNA, the CDR3 is TGTGCCAGCAGTGAAACGGAGACCTACGAGCAGTACTTC.

The rearrangement uses TRBV20-1 and TRBJ2-6, with D unclear. The CDR3 is made up of 16 amino acids. Looked up from germline, CDR1 is DFQATT and CDR2 is SNEGSKA (reference sequence). Trimming took off 4 bases at V and 1 base at J, with 14 bases between the two ends. For the CDR3, the DNA is TGCAGTGCTACCCCGGGCCTTGAGTCTGGGGCCAACGTCCTGACTTTC. Translation gives CSATPGLESGANVLTF.

In this sample, this clonotype turned up once. This sequence may be a read error, since a much larger clone differs from it by one base. Since the CDR3 does not end with the conserved phenylalanine or tryptophan, this likely comes from a read error. The J gene is TRBJ1-1, the V gene TRBV29-1, with D maybe TRBD1 (5 bases). V was cut by 4 bases and J by 1 base, with 13 bases left in between. The CDR3 runs to 14 residues. Germline V gene lookup returns CDR1 SQVTM and CDR2 ANQGSEA. In DNA form, the CDR3 reads TGCAGCGTTGGGGGGGACGGAAAGAACACTGAAGCTTTCCTT. Its protein product is CSVGGDGKNTEAFL.

This clonotype appeared a few times. The V call is TRBV14, the J call TRBJ1-5, with 7 positions matching TRBD1. Unmatched junction bases numbered 13, after V lost 4 bases and J lost 4 bases. The CDR3 extends over 17 amino acids. Germline loops: CDR1 SGHDN, CDR2 FVKESK. The CDR3 sequence: CASSRSTGFLQNQPQHF. The CDR3 nucleotides are TGTGCCAGCAGCCGATCGACAGGGTTTCTTCAAAATCAGCCCCAGCATTTT. Looking up the rest from reference TRBV14 and TRBJ1-5 gives the full variable domain: EAGVTQFPSHSVIEKGQTVTLRCDPISGHDNLYWYRRVMGKEIKFLLHFVKESKQDESGMPNNRFLAERTGGTYSTLKVQPAELEDSGVYFCASSRSTGFLQNQPQHFGDGTRLSIL.

This clonotype was observed many times. V and J are TRBV11-3 and TRBJ2-1, with 10 bases matching TRBD2. The CDR3 extends over 15 amino acids. Germline V gene data show CDR1 as SGHNT and CDR2 as YENEEA. Losses at the gene ends were 1 base for V and 8 bases for J; bases not matched to a gene: 5. CDR3 region: CASSLVLAGRDEQFF. Written as DNA, the CDR3 is TGTGCCAGCAGCTTAGTACTAGCGGGACGTGATGAGCAGTTCTTC.

This clonotype was counted between two and nine times. The chain carries TRBV5-1 and TRBJ2-1; TRBD2 agrees at 8 bases. The CDR3 consists of 15 residues. Germline values: CDR1 SGHRS, CDR2 YFSETQ. V lost 1 base to trimming and J lost 5 bases; unmatched junction nucleotides: 5. The DNA of the CDR3 is TGCGCCAGCAGCTTGTGGGCGGGAGGCCACAATGAGCAGTTCTTC. Its translation: CASSLWAGGHNEQFF.

About this clonotype itself: This likely stems from a read error, as it lies one base from a far larger clone. The chain is built from TRBV28 and TRBJ2-7, with 10 bases fitting TRBD2. Germline-derived CDR1 and CDR2 are MDHEN and SYDVKM. The CDR3 length is 16 residues. J gave up 0 bases and V 5 bases, and 7 bases lay outside the gene matches. The DNA of the CDR3 is TGTGCCAGCAGTGAAGGGACTAGCGAGTTCTCCTACGAGCAGTACTTC. As protein: CASSEGTSEFSYEQYF.

This clonotype was counted many times. This chain joins TRBV2 and TRBJ2-3, with 7 bases lining up with TRBD1. The J call is doubtful: the DNA matches TRBJ1-5 better. The CDR3 runs to 13 residues. Germline CDR1 reads SNHLY; CDR2 reads FYNNEI. CDR3 DNA sequence: TGTGCCAGCAAGGTGGGGGGGACAGATACGCAGCATTTT. Its translation: CASKVGGTDTQHF.

This clonotype came up many times. The rearrangement links TRBV2 to TRBJ1-2; D remains ambiguous. Germline CDR1 SNHLY, CDR2 FYNNEI. Trimming cost V 8 bases and J 2 bases, with 15 bases left between them. This CDR3 has 14 amino acids. The CDR3 sequence is CASDPVPGNYGYTF. The CDR3 DNA reads TGTGCCAGCGATCCCGTCCCCGGGAACTATGGCTACACCTTC.

This chain uses TRBV6-2 or TRBV6-3 with TRBJ2-7, with 7 bases identical to TRBD1. V gave up 5 bases and J gave up 4 bases; unmatched junction bases: 5. This CDR3 has 13 amino acids. Looked up from germline, CDR1 is MNHEY and CDR2 is SVGEGT. Written as DNA, the CDR3 is TGTGCCAGCAGTGAACAGGGGTTATACGAGCAGTACTTC. Translating it yields CASSEQGLYEQYF.

This clonotype came up many times. The J gene is TRBJ2-2, the V gene TRBV12-3 or TRBV12-4, with 9 bases aligning to TRBD2. The CDR3 totals 19 residues. The junction had 17 bases not matched to a gene; V was cut back by 8 bases and J by 1 base. CDR3 DNA: TGTGCCAGCCAACTTCCCGCGGGTGAAGCGGGAGGGAACACCGGGGAGCTGTTTTTT. It yields the protein CASQLPAGEAGGNTGELFF.